The TCR beta chain described here comes from a study of neurological immune-mediated disorders. This clonotype was detected ten times or more. Its antigen is unidentified. MiXCR, applied by TCRdb to the 5' RACE reads, yields one record per CDR3 protein. This table has some 66,000 distinct CDR3 sequences, around 4% appearing once. Overall study results and limits: Expanded clones shared no identical CDR3 amino acid sequences across subjects, which suggested private TCR-beta repertoires in all groups.

Germline V gene sequence: CDR1 SGHDN, CDR2 FVKESK. Trimming pared 0 bases from V and 5 bases from J, leaving 16 bases between. CDR3 length: 17 amino acids. The sequencing input was PBMCs. V and J are TRBV14 and TRBJ1-4; no definite D call. The sequence came from a man aged 45-65 years with multiple sclerosis. CDR3 sequence reads: CASSQERRARWNEKLFF. For the CDR3, the DNA is TGTGCCAGCAGCCAAGAACGTAGGGCGCGATGGAATGAAAAACTGTTTTTT.